The clone carrying this T cell receptor (beta chain) turned up a few times. The sample is drawn from a study of blood T cells in healthy people across ages. A second PCR, run for about 7 to 11 cycles, used a sample-barcoded 5' primer plus a J-beta primer mix. TCRdb processed the 5' RACE reads anew with MiXCR; each CDR3 protein has one entry. Here the sample spans around 1.5 million distinct CDR3 sequences, 45% to 70% being singletons. The germline CDR1 and CDR2 sequences are SGHVS and FNYEAQ. CDR3 length: 15 residues. The clonotype was recovered from a man aged 18 to 35 in good health. The chain is built from TRBV7-6 and TRBJ2-4; TRBD1 is a possible D gene (6 bases). The J call is doubtful: the DNA matches TRBJ2-7 better. What was sequenced was blood. Written as DNA, the CDR3 is TGTGCCAGCGACCACCCTCAGGGGAAAGATAACGAGCAGTACTTC. It is translated as CASDHPQGKDNEQYF.